This T cell receptor (beta chain) was captured by sequencing in a study of CXCR3-negative and CXCR3-positive naive CD8 T cells. Libraries of TRB cDNA were made by 5' RACE and carried UMIs. TCRdb derives one entry per CDR3 protein from the 5' RACE reads, leaving out DNA. Its listing shows tens of thousands of distinct CDR3 sequences. Germline CDR1 is DFQATT and CDR2 is SNEGSKA (reference sequence). The CDR3 has 13 amino acids. Material for sequencing was naive CXCR3- CD8+ T cells from blood. Subset given: CD45RO-CCR7+CD27+CD95- naive CD8+ T cells lacking CXCR3 (TNR3-). This TCR was recovered from a human donor in good health. Some clones in this sample may be carry-over from other donors' samples. The chain employs TRBV20-1 and TRBJ2-2. CDR3 sequence: CSAFTTNTGELFF.